This TCR beta chain was profiled in a study of human T cells and chemical hapten exposure. Study-wide context: Sensitization applied 2% DPC to about 2 cm by about 2 cm of upper inner arm skin. DPC 0.01% went on the upper back by patch test, with reading at 6 days.

V gave up 3 bases and J gave up 4 bases; unmatched junction bases: 4. Germline V gene lookup returns CDR1 WSHSY and CDR2 SAAADI. CDR3 length: 15 residues. TCRdb analysed the RACE reads with MiXCR anew, one entry per CDR3 protein. The sample lists 57,000 or so distinct CDR3 sequences, 11% occurring once. General observations from the study: Counts of expanded TCRs at PT1 were positively correlated with patch test score.

This clonotype was recorded at least ten times. The antigen remains unidentified. The sample's time point: pre-sensitization, week 0. Treatment given: therapeutic diphenylcyclopropenone sensitization with weekly scalp DPC. The receptor was derived from a woman aged 40 to 50 with alopecia areata. Some clones in this sample may be carry-over from other donors' samples. The chain joins TRBV10-2 to TRBJ2-1; TRBD2 aligns across 9 bases. Sequencing was performed on whole blood, taken in connection with sensitization to the hapten diphenylcyclopropenone (DPC). The CDR3 here is CASSEVAGVYNEQFF. The DNA for the CDR3 is TGCGCCAGCAGTGAAGTAGCGGGGGTTTACAATGAGCAGTTCTTC.